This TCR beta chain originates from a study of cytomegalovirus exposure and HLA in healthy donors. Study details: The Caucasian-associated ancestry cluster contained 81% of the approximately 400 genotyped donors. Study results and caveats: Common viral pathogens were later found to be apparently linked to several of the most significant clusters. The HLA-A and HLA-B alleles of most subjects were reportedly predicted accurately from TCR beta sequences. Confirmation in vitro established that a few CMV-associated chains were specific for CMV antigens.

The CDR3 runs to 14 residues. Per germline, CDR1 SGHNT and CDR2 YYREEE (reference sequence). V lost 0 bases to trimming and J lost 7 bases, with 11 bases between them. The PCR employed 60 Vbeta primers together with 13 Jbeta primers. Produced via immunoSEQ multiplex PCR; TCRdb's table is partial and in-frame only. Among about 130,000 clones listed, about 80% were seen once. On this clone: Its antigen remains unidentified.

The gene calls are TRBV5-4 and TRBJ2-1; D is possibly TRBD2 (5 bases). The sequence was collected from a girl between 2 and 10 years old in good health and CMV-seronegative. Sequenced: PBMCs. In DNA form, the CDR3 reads TGTGCCAGCAGCTTGGTGGACTCTGGTAATGAGCAGTTCTTC. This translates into CASSLVDSGNEQFF. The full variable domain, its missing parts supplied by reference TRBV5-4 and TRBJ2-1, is ETGVTQSPTHLIKTRGQQVTLRCSSQSGHNTVSWYQQALGQGPQFIFQYYREEENGRGNFPPRFSGLQFPNYSSELNVNALELDDSALYLCASSLVDSGNEQFFGPGTRLTVL.